Listed below are T cell receptor beta chains from one sample, sequenced in a study of T cells in Graves' hyperthyroidism and ophthalmopathy. TCRdb ran MiXCR on the multiplex PCR reads and lists one entry per CDR3 protein. Counted here are 640,000 or so distinct CDR3 sequences, approximately 14% occurring once; the ten biggest clones make up roughly 4.3%. The specimen sequenced was blood. These receptors all come from a woman between 35 and 50 years old with Graves' ophthalmopathy. CDR3s include the opening cysteine and the closing phenylalanine or tryptophan. The order of the fields is clone size, D gene, V gene, J gene, CDR3 protein, CDR3 DNA. A D gene is named only where the DNA matches it firmly. Clone size is stated in some rows and not others, as once, few, many or a class when expanded.

many	TRBD1	TRBV20-1	TRBJ2-7	CSATDREPNEQYF	TGCAGTGCTACCGACAGGGAACCGAACGAGCAGTACTTC
many	.	TRBV6-1	TRBJ2-7	CASSETSWRSVYEQYF	TGTGCCAGCAGTGAAACGTCTTGGCGCTCCGTCTACGAGCAGTACTTC
many	.	TRBV29-1	TRBJ1-2	CSVAREDYGYTF	TGCAGCGTTGCCAGGGAGGACTATGGCTACACCTTC
.	TRBD1	TRBV12-3/TRBV12-4	TRBJ1-5	CASSFGDRLLGQPQHF	TGTGCCAGCAGTTTCGGGGACAGACTCCTCGGTCAGCCCCAGCATTTT
.	.	TRBV18	TRBJ1-1	CASSPMGVLGTEAFF	TGTGCCAGCTCCCCGATGGGGGTCCTGGGAACTGAAGCTTTCTTT
.	.	TRBV20-1	TRBJ2-1	CSARDILGSGATSEQFF	TGCAGTGCTAGAGATATTTTAGGATCCGGGGCCACCAGCGAGCAGTTCTTC
many	.	TRBV12-3/TRBV12-4	TRBJ1-1	CASSFNPNTEAFF	TGTGCCAGCAGTTTTAATCCCAACACTGAAGCTTTCTTT
.	.	TRBV2	TRBJ2-3	CASSEEGDGTDTQYF	TGTGCCAGCAGTGAAGAGGGAGACGGCACAGATACGCAGTATTTT
many	.	TRBV28	TRBJ1-2	CASTPVGDNYGYTF	TGTGCCAGCACCCCGGTGGGGGATAACTATGGCTACACCTTC
many	.	TRBV20-1	TRBJ1-5	CSARDQVISNQPQHF	TGCAGTGCTAGAGATCAGGTCATTAGCAATCAGCCCCAGCATTTT
many	TRBD1	TRBV12-3/TRBV12-4	TRBJ1-2	CASSVPGQGVYTF	TGTGCCAGCAGTGTCCCGGGACAGGGTGTCTACACCTTC
few	TRBD1	TRBV11-1	TRBJ1-4	CASSLTGEGWEKLFF	TGTGCCAGCAGCTTAACAGGGGAGGGGTGGGAAAAACTGTTTTTT
.	.	TRBV28	TRBJ2-5	CASSIPGLRGTQYF	TGTGCCAGCAGTATCCCGGGCCTCCGGGGGACCCAGTACTTC
.	.	TRBV28	TRBJ1-1	CASFRYPEAFF	TGTGCCAGTTTCAGGTACCCTGAAGCTTTCTTT
many	.	TRBV29-1	TRBJ1-1	CSVEAYTEAFF	TGCAGCGTTGAAGCGTACACTGAAGCTTTCTTT
many	TRBD1	TRBV7-9	TRBJ2-7	CASKGQGSEQYF	TGTGCCAGCAAGGGACAGGGAAGCGAGCAGTACTTC
many	TRBD2	TRBV13	TRBJ2-7	CASSPPTSGSVAEQYF	TGTGCCAGCAGCCCCCCGACTAGCGGGAGTGTAGCCGAGCAGTACTTC
few	.	TRBV6-2/TRBV6-3	TRBJ2-7	CASRVAPSSYEQYF	TGTGCCAGCAGGGTAGCGCCATCCTCCTACGAGCAGTACTTC
.	TRBD1	TRBV28	TRBJ1-2	CASSTPTGANYGYTF	TGTGCCAGCAGTACCCCGACAGGGGCTAACTATGGCTACACCTTC
many	TRBD2	TRBV27	TRBJ2-2	CASSQIAGNTGELFF	TGTGCCAGCAGTCAAATAGCGGGGAACACCGGGGAGCTGTTTTTT
few	.	TRBV4-1	TRBJ2-7	CASSQGPRTYEQYF	TGCGCCAGCAGCCAAGGACCCCGCACCTACGAGCAGTACTTC
many	.	TRBV28	TRBJ1-1	CASSSGTALNTEAFF	TGTGCCAGCAGTTCCGGGACCGCTTTGAACACTGAAGCTTTCTTT
.	.	TRBV6-2/TRBV6-3	TRBJ2-7	CASSYSATYYEQYF	TGTGCCAGCAGTTACTCGGCGACTTACTACGAGCAGTACTTC
many	TRBD1	TRBV7-2	TRBJ1-3	CASSRGQGNTIYF	TGTGCCAGCAGCCGAGGACAGGGAAATACCATATATTTT
few	TRBD1	TRBV6-1	TRBJ1-2	CASSKQGEYGYTF	TGTGCCAGCAGTAAGCAGGGGGAATATGGCTACACCTTC
many	.	TRBV29-1	TRBJ2-7	CSVGRQGMGEQYF	TGCAGCGTTGGTCGGCAGGGGATGGGCGAGCAGTACTTC
few	.	TRBV29-1	TRBJ1-6	CSAGDSPNSPLHF	TGCAGCGCCGGAGACAGCCCCAATTCACCCCTCCACTTT
many	.	TRBV18	TRBJ2-5	CASSPPRGETQYF	TGTGCCAGCAGCCCACCCCGGGGGGAGACCCAGTACTTC
.	TRBD2	TRBV27	TRBJ2-7	CASSPLGVAGPYEQYF	TGTGCCAGCAGTCCCCTCGGAGTAGCGGGCCCGTACGAGCAGTACTTC
many	TRBD1	TRBV28	TRBJ2-5	CASSSTGGAPLTQYF	TGTGCCAGCAGTTCTACAGGGGGCGCCCCTTTGACCCAGTACTTC
many	TRBD2	TRBV29-1	TRBJ2-2	CSAAGLAETAGTGELFF	TGCAGCGCCGCGGGTCTAGCGGAGACCGCGGGCACCGGGGAGCTGTTTTTT
many	TRBD2	TRBV2	TRBJ2-7	CASGRDGYEQYF	TGTGCCAGCGGGAGGGACGGCTACGAGCAGTACTTC
.	TRBD1	TRBV30	TRBJ2-1	CAWAIGTGHDNEQFF	TGTGCCTGGGCAATCGGGACAGGGCACGACAATGAGCAGTTCTTC
.	TRBD1	TRBV6-2/TRBV6-3	TRBJ1-1	CASSNHRGGMVAEAFF	TGTGCCAGCAGTAACCACAGGGGCGGAATGGTCGCTGAAGCCTTCTTT
many	.	TRBV2	TRBJ2-2	CASSEENTGELFF	TGTGCCAGCAGTGAGGAGAACACCGGGGAGCTGTTTTTT
many	TRBD2	TRBV19	TRBJ2-7	CASSDAGGTRAEQYF	TGTGCCAGTAGTGACGCGGGAGGAACCCGTGCCGAGCAGTACTTC
many	.	TRBV6-2/TRBV6-3	TRBJ2-2	CASRVGNGGELFF	TGTGCCAGCAGGGTCGGGAATGGCGGGGAGCTGTTTTTT
many	.	TRBV24-1	TRBJ1-2	CATSDWTTNYGYTF	TGTGCCACCAGTGATTGGACAACTAACTATGGCTACACCTTC
many	.	TRBV10-3	TRBJ2-5	CATWYQETQYF	TGTGCCACCTGGTACCAAGAGACCCAGTACTTC
many	.	TRBV6-2/TRBV6-3	TRBJ1-2	CASNPQGPTWGGYTF	TGTGCCAGCAACCCCCAAGGACCGACTTGGGGTGGCTACACCTTC
many	.	TRBV12-5	TRBJ2-5	CASGLIRTTGLQETQYF	TGTGCTAGTGGTTTGATACGAACGACAGGCCTCCAAGAGACCCAGTACTTC
.	.	TRBV18	TRBJ2-7	CASSPPSGRNYEQYF	TGTGCCAGCTCACCACCGTCTGGCCGGAACTACGAGCAGTACTTC
many	TRBD2	TRBV6-5	TRBJ2-3	CASSYQGLATDTQYF	TGTGCCAGCAGTTACCAGGGACTAGCAACAGATACGCAGTATTTT
many	TRBD1	TRBV4-1	TRBJ2-3	CASSPLTGGLTDTQYF	TGCGCCAGCAGCCCGTTGACAGGGGGCTTGACAGATACGCAGTATTTT
.	TRBD1	TRBV11-3	TRBJ1-2	CASSPTMAGGHGYTF	TGTGCCAGCAGCCCAACAATGGCAGGGGGCCATGGCTACACCTTC
many	.	TRBV4-1	TRBJ1-2	CASSQDTTIYGYTF	TGCGCCAGCAGCCAAGATACAACGATCTATGGCTACACCTTC
.	.	TRBV20-1	TRBJ1-5	CSVEANSNQPQHF	TGCAGTGTCGAGGCAAATAGCAATCAGCCCCAGCATTTT
few	TRBD2	TRBV12-3/TRBV12-4	TRBJ2-2	CASSLLAGGTNTGELFF	TGTGCCAGCAGTTTATTAGCGGGAGGGACGAACACCGGGGAGCTGTTTTTT
many	.	TRBV6-1	TRBJ1-1	CASSITLGSNTEAFF	TGTGCCAGCAGTATAACCCTTGGGTCGAACACTGAAGCTTTCTTT
.	TRBD2	TRBV6-2/TRBV6-3	TRBJ2-7	CASSTGLAGGYEQYF	TGTGCCAGCAGCACAGGACTAGCGGGAGGGTACGAGCAGTACTTC
few	.	TRBV29-1	TRBJ2-7	CSVKVGGEQYF	TGCAGCGTTAAAGTCGGGGGAGAGCAGTACTTC
many	TRBD1	TRBV25-1	TRBJ1-3	CASSLGLSPRDRQSGNTIYF	TGTGCCAGCAGCCTCGGCCTCTCGCCCCGGGACAGGCAGTCTGGAAACACCATATATTTT
many	.	TRBV28	TRBJ1-3	CASSFGGNTIYF	TGTGCCAGCAGTTTCGGGGGCAACACCATATATTTT
many	TRBD1	TRBV27	TRBJ1-2	CAIRDRGVCYGYTF	TGTGCCATCCGGGACAGGGGGGTCTGCTATGGCTACACCTTC
many	.	TRBV11-1	TRBJ1-1	CASSLALYSEAFF	TGTGCCAGCAGCTTAGCGTTGTATTCCGAAGCTTTCTTT
.	.	TRBV6-1	TRBJ1-1	CASSEQGQNTEAFF	TGTGCCAGCAGTGAGCAGGGCCAGAACACTGAAGCTTTCTTT
many	TRBD1	TRBV28	TRBJ2-5	CATNHLTGQETQYF	TGTGCCACCAACCATTTGACAGGGCAAGAGACCCAGTACTTC
many	TRBD1	TRBV9	TRBJ2-7	CASSVTGLGYEQYF	TGTGCCAGCAGCGTGACAGGGTTAGGCTACGAGCAGTACTTC
.	TRBD2	TRBV6-2/TRBV6-3	TRBJ2-7	CASSYGPTRTSGGSYEQYF	TGTGCCAGCAGCTATGGGCCTACCCGGACTAGCGGGGGCTCCTACGAGCAGTACTTC
many	TRBD1	TRBV30	TRBJ1-2	CAWRQTGGSYGYTF	TGTGCCTGGAGGCAAACAGGGGGCTCCTATGGCTACACCTTC